This TCR beta chain stems from a study of shared clonotypes between healthy human individuals. Germline V lookup: CDR1 MGHRA, CDR2 YSYEKL. The V end lost 0 bases, the J end lost 3 bases, and 12 bases lay between the germline ends. This CDR3 has 15 amino acids. CD45RO-negative, CCR7-positively selected cells formed the naive CD8 fraction, excluding terminally differentiated effector memory CD45RA+ cells. Some clones are missing from TCRdb's copy, which holds only in-frame ones; the method was immunoSEQ multiplex PCR. The table has about 2,100,000 clones, roughly 91% seen once. The TCR sequence derives from a man younger than 35 in good health. Some clones in this sample may be carry-over from other donors' samples. Sequenced input: naive CD8+ T cells from PBMCs. The genes are TRBV4-1 and TRBJ2-7; the D call may be TRBD1 or TRBD2 (5 bases each). The CDR3 is CASSQDGTGRYEQYF. For the CDR3, the DNA is TGCGCCAGCAGCCAAGATGGGACCGGGCGCTACGAGCAGTACTTC.